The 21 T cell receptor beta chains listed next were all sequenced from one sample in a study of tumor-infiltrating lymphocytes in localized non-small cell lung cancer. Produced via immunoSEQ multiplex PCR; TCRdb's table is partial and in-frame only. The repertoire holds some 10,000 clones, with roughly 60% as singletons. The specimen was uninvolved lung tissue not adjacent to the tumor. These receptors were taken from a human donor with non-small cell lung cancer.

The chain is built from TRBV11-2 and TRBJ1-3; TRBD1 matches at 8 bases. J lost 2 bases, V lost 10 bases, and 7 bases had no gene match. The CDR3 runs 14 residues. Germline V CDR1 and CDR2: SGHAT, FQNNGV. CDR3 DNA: TGTGCCACCCCAGGGGGCCAAGCTGGAAACACCATATATTTT. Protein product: CATPGGQAGNTIYF.

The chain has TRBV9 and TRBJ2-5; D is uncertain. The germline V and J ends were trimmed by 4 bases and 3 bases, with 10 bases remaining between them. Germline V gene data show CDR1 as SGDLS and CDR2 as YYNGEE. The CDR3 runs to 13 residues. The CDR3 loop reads CASSLEAKETQYF. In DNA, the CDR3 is TGTGCCAGCAGCTTAGAGGCTAAAGAGACCCAGTACTTC.

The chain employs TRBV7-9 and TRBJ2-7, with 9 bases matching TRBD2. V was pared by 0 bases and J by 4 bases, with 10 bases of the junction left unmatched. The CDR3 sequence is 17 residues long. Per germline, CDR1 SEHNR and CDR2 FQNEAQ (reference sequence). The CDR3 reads CASSLASGGHRGYEQYF. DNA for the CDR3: TGTGCCAGCAGCTTAGCTAGCGGGGGTCACCGAGGGTACGAGCAGTACTTC.

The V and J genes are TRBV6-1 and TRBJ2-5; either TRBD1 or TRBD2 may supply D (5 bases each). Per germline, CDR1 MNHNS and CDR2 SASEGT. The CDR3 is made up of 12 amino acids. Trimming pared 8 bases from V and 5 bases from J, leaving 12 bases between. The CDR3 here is CASEEGLETQYF. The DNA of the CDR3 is TGTGCCAGCGAAGAGGGGCTTGAGACCCAGTACTTC.

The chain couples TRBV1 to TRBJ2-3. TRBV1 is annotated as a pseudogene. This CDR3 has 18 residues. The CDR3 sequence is CTIQPEGFLGEGVDTQYF. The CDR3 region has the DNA TGCACCATCCAGCCAGAGGGGTTTTTGGGGGAAGGAGTTGATACGCAGTATTTT.

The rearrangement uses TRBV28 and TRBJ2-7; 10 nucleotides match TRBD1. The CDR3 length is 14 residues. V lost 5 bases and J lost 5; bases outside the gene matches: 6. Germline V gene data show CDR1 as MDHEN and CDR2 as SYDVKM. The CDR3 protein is CASSPATGGNEQYF. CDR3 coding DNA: TGTGCCAGCAGTCCGGCGACAGGGGGCAACGAGCAGTACTTC.

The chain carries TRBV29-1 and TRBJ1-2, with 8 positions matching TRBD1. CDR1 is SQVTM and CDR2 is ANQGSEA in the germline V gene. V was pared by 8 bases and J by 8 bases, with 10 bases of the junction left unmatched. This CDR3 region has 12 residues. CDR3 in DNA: TGCAGCAGCTACCAGGGGGCGAAAGGCTACACCTTC. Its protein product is CSSYQGAKGYTF.

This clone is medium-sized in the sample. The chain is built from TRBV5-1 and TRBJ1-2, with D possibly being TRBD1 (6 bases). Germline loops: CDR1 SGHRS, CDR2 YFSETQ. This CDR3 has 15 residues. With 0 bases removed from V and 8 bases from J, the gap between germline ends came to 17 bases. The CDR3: CASSLAGQSPVGYTF. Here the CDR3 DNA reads TGCGCCAGCAGCTTGGCGGGACAATCCCCAGTGGGCTACACCTTC.

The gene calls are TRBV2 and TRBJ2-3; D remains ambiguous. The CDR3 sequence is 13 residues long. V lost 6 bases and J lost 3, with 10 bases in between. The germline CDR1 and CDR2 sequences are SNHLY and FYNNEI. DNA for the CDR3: TGTGCCAGCAGGCTATCTAGGACAGATACGCAGTATTTT. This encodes CASRLSRTDTQYF.

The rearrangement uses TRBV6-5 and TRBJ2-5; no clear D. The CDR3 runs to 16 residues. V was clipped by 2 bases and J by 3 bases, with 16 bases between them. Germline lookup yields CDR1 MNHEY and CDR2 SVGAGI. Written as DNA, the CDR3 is TGTGCCAGCAGTTACCCCGGTAAGGTAAGAGAAGAGACCCAGTACTTC. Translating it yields CASSYPGKVREETQYF.

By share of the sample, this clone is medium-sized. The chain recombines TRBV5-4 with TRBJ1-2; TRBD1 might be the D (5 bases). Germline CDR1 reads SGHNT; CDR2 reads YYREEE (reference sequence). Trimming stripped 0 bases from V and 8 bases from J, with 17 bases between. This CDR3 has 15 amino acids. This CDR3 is CASSLETGLGEGYTF. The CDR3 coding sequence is TGTGCCAGCAGCTTGGAGACTGGGCTAGGGGAGGGCTACACCTTC.

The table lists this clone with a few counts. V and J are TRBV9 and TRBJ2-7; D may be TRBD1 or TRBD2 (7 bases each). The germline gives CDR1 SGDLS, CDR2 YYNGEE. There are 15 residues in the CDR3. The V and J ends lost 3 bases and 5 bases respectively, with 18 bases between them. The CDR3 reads CASSANRGGTNEQYF. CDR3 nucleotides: TGTGCCAGCAGCGCAAACAGGGGAGGGACCAACGAGCAGTACTTC.

This chain's CDR3 is CASSLSRAYDRLRSYNSPLHF. CDR3 nucleotides: TGTGCCAGCAGCTTAAGTCGGGCCTACGACAGGTTGAGATCCTATAATTCACCCCTCCACTTT. The rearrangement joins TRBV7-8 to TRBJ1-6; tentatively, D is TRBD1 (6 bases). V dropped 2 bases and J dropped 1 base, with 24 bases sitting between them. This CDR3 contains 21 residues. CDR1 is SGHVS, CDR2 FQNEAQ, per germline.

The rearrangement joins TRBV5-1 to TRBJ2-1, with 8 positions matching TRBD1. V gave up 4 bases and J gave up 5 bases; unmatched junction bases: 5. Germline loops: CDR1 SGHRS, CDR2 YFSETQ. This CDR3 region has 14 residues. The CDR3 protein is CASSLRQGHNEQFF. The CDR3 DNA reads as TGCGCCAGCAGCCTAAGACAGGGGCACAATGAGCAGTTCTTC.

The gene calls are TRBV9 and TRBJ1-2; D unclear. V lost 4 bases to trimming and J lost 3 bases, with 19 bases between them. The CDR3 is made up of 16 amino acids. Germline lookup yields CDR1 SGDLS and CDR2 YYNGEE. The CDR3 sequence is CASSNLRGHYDYGYTF. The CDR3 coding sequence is TGTGCCAGCAGCAACCTCCGAGGTCACTATGACTATGGCTACACCTTC.

CDR3 nucleotide sequence: TGCAGCGCTGGACAGGGGCGGCTGGGCTACACCTTC. This encodes CSAGQGRLGYTF. The J gene is TRBJ1-2, the V gene TRBV29-1, with 9 bases identical to TRBD1. This CDR3 comprises 12 residues. In germline, CDR1 is SQVTM, CDR2 ANQGSEA. The V and J ends lost 7 bases and 8 bases, in that order; junction bases with no gene match: 8.

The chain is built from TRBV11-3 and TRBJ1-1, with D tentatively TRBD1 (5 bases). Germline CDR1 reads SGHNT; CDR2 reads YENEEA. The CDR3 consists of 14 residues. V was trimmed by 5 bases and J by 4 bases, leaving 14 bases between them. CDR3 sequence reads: CASSPRAGSTEAFF. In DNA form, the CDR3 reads TGTGCCAGCAGCCCCCGGGCAGGGAGCACTGAAGCTTTCTTT.

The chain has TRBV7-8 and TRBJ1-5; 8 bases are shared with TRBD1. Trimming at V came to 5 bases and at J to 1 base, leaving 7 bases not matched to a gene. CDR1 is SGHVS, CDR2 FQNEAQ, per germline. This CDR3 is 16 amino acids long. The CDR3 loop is CASSRGTGRSNQPQHF. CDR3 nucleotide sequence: TGTGCCAGCAGCCGAGGGACAGGTAGGAGCAATCAGCCCCAGCATTTT.

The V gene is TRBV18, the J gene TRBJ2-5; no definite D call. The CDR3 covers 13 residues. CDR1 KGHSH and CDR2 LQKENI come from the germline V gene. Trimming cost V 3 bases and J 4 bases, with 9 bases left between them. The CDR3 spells CASSPGLGETQYF. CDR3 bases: TGTGCCAGCTCACCTGGGCTAGGAGAGACCCAGTACTTC.

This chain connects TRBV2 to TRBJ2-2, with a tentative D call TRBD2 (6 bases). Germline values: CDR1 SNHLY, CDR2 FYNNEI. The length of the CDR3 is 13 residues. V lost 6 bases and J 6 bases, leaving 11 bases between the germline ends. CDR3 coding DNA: TGTGCCAGCAGGGAGGGTCTCGCCGGGGAGCTGTTTTTT. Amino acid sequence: CASREGLAGELFF.

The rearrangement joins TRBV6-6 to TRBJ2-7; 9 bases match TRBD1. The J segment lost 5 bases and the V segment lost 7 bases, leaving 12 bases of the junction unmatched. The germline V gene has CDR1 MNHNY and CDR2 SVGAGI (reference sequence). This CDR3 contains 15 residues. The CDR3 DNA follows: TGTGCCAGCATGATTGGGGGGACAGGGAGAAACGAGCAGTACTTC. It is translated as CASMIGGTGRNEQYF.